This is a list of T cell receptor beta chains from one sample in a study of blood T cell repertoires in COVID-19. Using immunoSEQ multiplex PCR, the repertoire was profiled, and TCRdb retains in-frame clones only, with some absent. The table lists 200,000 to 250,000 clones, about nine tenths of them singletons, with under 7.5% in the top ten. Specimen: peripheral blood. Receptor source: a man in his 60s who had recovered from COVID-19. Each CDR3 is given with its conserved first and last residue. Each record gives: D gene, J gene, clone size, V gene, CDR3 DNA, CDR3 protein. A D gene is named only where the DNA matches it firmly. A clone size is listed for some rows: how often the clone was seen (once, few, many), or a class if it is expanded.

d_gene: -; j_gene: TRBJ2-7; abundance: -; v_gene: TRBV18; CDR3nt: TGTGCCAGCTCATCTTCCGGGACACCCTACGAGCAGTACTTC; CDR3aa: CASSSSGTPYEQYF
d_gene: TRBD1; j_gene: TRBJ2-7; abundance: -; v_gene: TRBV9; CDR3nt: TGTGCCAGCAGCACAGGACAGGGATCCTACGAGCAGTACTTC; CDR3aa: CASSTGQGSYEQYF
d_gene: -; j_gene: TRBJ2-1; abundance: -; v_gene: TRBV7-3; CDR3nt: TGTGCCAGCAGCCCATCGAGAGGGTCTGACCACAATGAGCAGTTCTTC; CDR3aa: CASSPSRGSDHNEQFF
d_gene: TRBD2; j_gene: TRBJ2-1; abundance: -; v_gene: TRBV24-1; CDR3nt: TGTGCCACCAGTGATTGGGGGGGGAGCTCCTACAATGAGCAGTTCTTC; CDR3aa: CATSDWGGSSYNEQFF
d_gene: TRBD1; j_gene: TRBJ2-5; abundance: -; v_gene: TRBV18; CDR3nt: TGTGCCAGCTCTTTCGGACAGGGCGTTGAGACCCAGTACTTC; CDR3aa: CASSFGQGVETQYF
d_gene: -; j_gene: TRBJ1-6; abundance: few; v_gene: TRBV19; CDR3nt: TGTGCCAGTAGTTCACTGCGGGATTCACCCCTCCACTTT; CDR3aa: CASSSLRDSPLHF
d_gene: -; j_gene: TRBJ1-1; abundance: -; v_gene: TRBV18; CDR3nt: TGTGCCAGCTCACCCTCCGTGAACACTGAAGCTTTCTTT; CDR3aa: CASSPSVNTEAFF
d_gene: -; j_gene: TRBJ1-5; abundance: -; v_gene: TRBV19; CDR3nt: TGTGCCAGTAGTGTAATGGGACACTCTGGCAATCAGCCCCAGCATTTT; CDR3aa: CASSVMGHSGNQPQHF
d_gene: TRBD2; j_gene: TRBJ2-1; abundance: once; v_gene: TRBV20-1; CDR3nt: TGCAGTGCTGGGGGGGACAATGAGCAGTTCTTC; CDR3aa: CSAGGDNEQFF
d_gene: TRBD1; j_gene: TRBJ2-5; abundance: -; v_gene: TRBV7-8; CDR3nt: TGTGCCAGCAGCTCGAACAGGGGGCTCCAAGAGACCCAGTACTTC; CDR3aa: CASSSNRGLQETQYF
d_gene: -; j_gene: TRBJ2-7; abundance: once; v_gene: TRBV19; CDR3nt: TGTGCCAGTAGTATGGACAGACGCTACGAGCAGTACTTC; CDR3aa: CASSMDRRYEQYF
d_gene: TRBD2; j_gene: TRBJ2-3; abundance: -; v_gene: TRBV4-1; CDR3nt: TGCGCCAGCAGCCCCAGACTAGCGGGGGGGCCAGATACGCAGTATTTT; CDR3aa: CASSPRLAGGPDTQYF
d_gene: TRBD1; j_gene: TRBJ2-2; abundance: -; v_gene: TRBV24-1; CDR3nt: TGTGCCACCAAACAGGGGCCCTACACCGGGGAGCTGTTTTTT; CDR3aa: CATKQGPYTGELFF
d_gene: -; j_gene: TRBJ1-4; abundance: -; v_gene: TRBV7-9; CDR3nt: TGTGCCAGCAGCGACGGACAGTTTAATGAAAAACTGTTTTTT; CDR3aa: CASSDGQFNEKLFF
d_gene: -; j_gene: TRBJ1-5; abundance: -; v_gene: TRBV5-8; CDR3nt: TGTGCCAGCAGCCCTGTGGGAGTAGGCGACAATCAGCCCCAGCATTTT; CDR3aa: CASSPVGVGDNQPQHF
d_gene: TRBD1; j_gene: TRBJ2-7; abundance: -; v_gene: TRBV18; CDR3nt: TGTGCCAGCTCACTCGACAGGGGGCAAACCTACGAGCAGTACTTC; CDR3aa: CASSLDRGQTYEQYF
d_gene: -; j_gene: TRBJ1-3; abundance: many; v_gene: TRBV7-8; CDR3nt: TGTGCCAGCAGCCAGTGGTGGGGGCCTGGAAACACCATATATTTT; CDR3aa: CASSQWWGPGNTIYF
d_gene: -; j_gene: TRBJ2-7; abundance: -; v_gene: TRBV14; CDR3nt: TGTGCCAGCAGCCCTCAGGGCGGAACAAAGTACTTC; CDR3aa: CASSPQGGTKYF
d_gene: -; j_gene: TRBJ2-7; abundance: -; v_gene: TRBV19; CDR3nt: TGTGCCAGTAGTATAGATCGATCGGTCTACGAGCAGTACTTC; CDR3aa: CASSIDRSVYEQYF
d_gene: -; j_gene: TRBJ2-3; abundance: -; v_gene: TRBV5-6; CDR3nt: TGTGCCAGCAGCTTGAGGCAGGGGTCAGATACGCAGTATTTT; CDR3aa: CASSLRQGSDTQYF
d_gene: -; j_gene: TRBJ1-4; abundance: -; v_gene: TRBV5-8; CDR3nt: TGTGCCAGCAGCTTGCCTGGGAGTAATGAAAAACTGTTTTTT; CDR3aa: CASSLPGSNEKLFF
d_gene: TRBD1; j_gene: TRBJ1-6; abundance: -; v_gene: TRBV27; CDR3nt: TGTGCCAGTACCGGGACAGGGGGTAATTCACCCCTCCACTTT; CDR3aa: CASTGTGGNSPLHF
d_gene: -; j_gene: TRBJ2-1; abundance: -; v_gene: TRBV18; CDR3nt: TGTGCCAGCTCACCATTACCCAGTCATGAGCAGTTCTTC; CDR3aa: CASSPLPSHEQFF
d_gene: -; j_gene: TRBJ2-2; abundance: -; v_gene: TRBV9; CDR3nt: TGTGCCAGCAGCCCCCCTGGGAGGTCCGGGGAGCTGTTTTTT; CDR3aa: CASSPPGRSGELFF
d_gene: TRBD2; j_gene: TRBJ2-7; abundance: -; v_gene: TRBV11-2; CDR3nt: TGTGCCAGCATCCGGGGACTAGCGGGAGAGAGCGAGCAGTACTTC; CDR3aa: CASIRGLAGESEQYF
d_gene: TRBD2; j_gene: TRBJ2-1; abundance: -; v_gene: TRBV7-3; CDR3nt: TGTGCCAGCAGCTGGGGCGGGAGGGGCGATGAGCAGTTCTTC; CDR3aa: CASSWGGRGDEQFF
d_gene: TRBD1; j_gene: TRBJ2-3; abundance: -; v_gene: TRBV9; CDR3nt: TGTGCCAGCAGCTTCCAGGGGGCGCCTGGAACAGATACGCAGTATTTT; CDR3aa: CASSFQGAPGTDTQYF
d_gene: TRBD2; j_gene: TRBJ2-7; abundance: -; v_gene: TRBV4-1; CDR3nt: TGCGCCAGCAGCCAAGATGGGATAGCGGGAAGGGAGCAGTACTTC; CDR3aa: CASSQDGIAGREQYF
d_gene: -; j_gene: TRBJ2-3; abundance: -; v_gene: TRBV12-5; CDR3nt: TGTGCTAGTGGTTTGAGTTTGGCAGGAGATACGCAGTATTTT; CDR3aa: CASGLSLAGDTQYF
d_gene: TRBD2; j_gene: TRBJ2-7; abundance: -; v_gene: TRBV27; CDR3nt: TGTGCCAGCAGGGGACGGGGGGACTCCTACGAGCAGTACTTC; CDR3aa: CASRGRGDSYEQYF
d_gene: TRBD2; j_gene: TRBJ2-7; abundance: -; v_gene: TRBV18; CDR3nt: TGTGCCAGCTCACCGGGGGAGGGCCCCAACGAGCAGTACTTC; CDR3aa: CASSPGEGPNEQYF
d_gene: TRBD2; j_gene: TRBJ2-3; abundance: -; v_gene: TRBV3-1/TRBV3-2; CDR3nt: TGTGCCAGCAGCCAAGTAGCGGGAGGGCGGACAGATACGCAGTATTTT; CDR3aa: CASSQVAGGRTDTQYF
d_gene: TRBD1; j_gene: TRBJ1-2; abundance: -; v_gene: TRBV19; CDR3nt: TGTGCCAGTAGTCAGGACAGGCCCTTCTATGGCTACACCTTC; CDR3aa: CASSQDRPFYGYTF
d_gene: TRBD2; j_gene: TRBJ2-5; abundance: -; v_gene: TRBV4-2; CDR3nt: TGTGCCAGCAGCCAACGATTGAGCGGGGGGACCAATCAAGAGACCCAGTACTTC; CDR3aa: CASSQRLSGGTNQETQYF
d_gene: TRBD1; j_gene: TRBJ1-4; abundance: -; v_gene: TRBV29-1; CDR3nt: TGCAGCGCCCGGACAGGGACCCCGGGCGAAAAACTGTTTTTT; CDR3aa: CSARTGTPGEKLFF
d_gene: -; j_gene: TRBJ1-4; abundance: -; v_gene: TRBV11-2; CDR3nt: TGTGCCAGCAGCCGCACTCGAGGGGGGGGTGCTGAAAAACTGTTTTTT; CDR3aa: CASSRTRGGGAEKLFF
d_gene: TRBD2; j_gene: TRBJ2-7; abundance: -; v_gene: TRBV9; CDR3nt: TGTGCCAGCAGCGCCCTAGCGGGAGGGCCCTACTACGAGCAGTACTTC; CDR3aa: CASSALAGGPYYEQYF
d_gene: TRBD1; j_gene: TRBJ1-3; abundance: -; v_gene: TRBV10-3; CDR3nt: TGTGCCATCAGATCGTGGGACAGGGCTGGAAACACCATATATTTT; CDR3aa: CAIRSWDRAGNTIYF
d_gene: -; j_gene: TRBJ1-2; abundance: -; v_gene: TRBV24-1; CDR3nt: TGTGCCACCAGCTGGCCCCTATACCCAGCAGGGGAAAGTGGCTACACCTTC; CDR3aa: CATSWPLYPAGESGYTF
d_gene: -; j_gene: TRBJ1-1; abundance: -; v_gene: TRBV5-6; CDR3nt: TGTGCCAGCATCAAACTGGACAGAATGAACACTGAAGCTTTCTTT; CDR3aa: CASIKLDRMNTEAFF
d_gene: -; j_gene: TRBJ2-3; abundance: -; v_gene: TRBV7-2; CDR3nt: TGTGCCAGCAGCTTACGGCTCCGGGCTAGCGGCACAGATACGCAGTATTTT; CDR3aa: CASSLRLRASGTDTQYF
d_gene: -; j_gene: TRBJ2-7; abundance: -; v_gene: TRBV7-2; CDR3nt: TGTGCCAGCAGCTCGAGTAGAGTGTCCTACGAGCAGTACTTC; CDR3aa: CASSSSRVSYEQYF
d_gene: -; j_gene: TRBJ1-1; abundance: -; v_gene: TRBV11-2; CDR3nt: TGTGCCAGCAGCTTACAGGGTGAGAGGACTGAAGCTTTCTTT; CDR3aa: CASSLQGERTEAFF
d_gene: -; j_gene: TRBJ2-7; abundance: -; v_gene: TRBV19; CDR3nt: TGTGCCAGTAGTATAGATCACCAGGGATTCTCCTACGAGCAGTACTTC; CDR3aa: CASSIDHQGFSYEQYF
d_gene: TRBD1; j_gene: TRBJ1-2; abundance: -; v_gene: TRBV4-1; CDR3nt: TGCGCCAGCAGCCATCTTACCCAGGGGGCGCGAGGCTACACCTTC; CDR3aa: CASSHLTQGARGYTF
d_gene: -; j_gene: TRBJ2-5; abundance: -; v_gene: TRBV19; CDR3nt: TGTGCCAGTAGTACCCTCGGAGAGACCCAGTACTTC; CDR3aa: CASSTLGETQYF
d_gene: -; j_gene: TRBJ2-5; abundance: -; v_gene: TRBV20-1; CDR3nt: TGCAGTGCTCAAATAGAGACCCAGTACTTC; CDR3aa: CSAQIETQYF
d_gene: TRBD1; j_gene: TRBJ1-1; abundance: -; v_gene: TRBV14; CDR3nt: TGTGCCAGCAGCCAAAACAGGGGGCTTCTGAACACTGAAGCTTTCTTT; CDR3aa: CASSQNRGLLNTEAFF
d_gene: TRBD1; j_gene: TRBJ1-2; abundance: -; v_gene: TRBV5-1; CDR3nt: TGCGCCAGCAGCATGGACAGGGGGGACTATGGCTACACCTTC; CDR3aa: CASSMDRGDYGYTF
d_gene: TRBD2; j_gene: TRBJ2-7; abundance: -; v_gene: TRBV7-2; CDR3nt: TGTGCCAGCAGCTTAGGACTAGCTTATTCCTACGAGCAGTACTTC; CDR3aa: CASSLGLAYSYEQYF
d_gene: -; j_gene: TRBJ1-1; abundance: -; v_gene: TRBV7-2; CDR3nt: TGTGCCAGCAGCTTGGGGCAACCGAACACTGAAGCTTTCTTT; CDR3aa: CASSLGQPNTEAFF
d_gene: -; j_gene: TRBJ2-4; abundance: -; v_gene: TRBV6-6; CDR3nt: TGTGCCAGCTCTGAGTCCCTCAACATTCAGTACTTC; CDR3aa: CASSESLNIQYF
d_gene: TRBD2; j_gene: TRBJ2-7; abundance: -; v_gene: TRBV7-2; CDR3nt: TGTGCCAGCAGCTTAGGGGTTAGCGGGTTCGAGCAGTACTTC; CDR3aa: CASSLGVSGFEQYF